Listed below are T cell receptor beta chains from one sample, sequenced in a study of identical twins. TCRdb re-called the 5' RACE reads with MiXCR, one entry per CDR3 protein. The sample contains about 690,000 distinct CDR3 sequences, approximately 6% of which appear only once. The sequenced material came from naive T cells sorted from blood. These receptors originate from a man aged 18 to 29 in good health. Each CDR3 is given with its conserved first and last residue. The D gene is left open where the match is weak. The size of a clone is reported for some rows only, either as once, few or many, or as a class for expanded clones.

DNA: TGCGCCAGCAGCCCCGGGCCGTCAGGTATTCAGCCCCAGCATTTT
CDR3: CASSPGPSGIQPQHF
J: TRBJ1-5
D: -
size: few
V: TRBV5-1

DNA: TGTGCCAGCAGCACGATCGGGCAGCCCTTGAACACTGAAGCTTTCTTT
CDR3: CASSTIGQPLNTEAFF
J: TRBJ1-1
D: -
size: -
V: TRBV7-2

DNA: TGTGCCAGCAGCTTAGCGCTGGGACAGGGGAACTATGGCTACACCTTC
CDR3: CASSLALGQGNYGYTF
J: TRBJ1-2
D: TRBD1
size: -
V: TRBV7-8

DNA: TGTGCCAGCAGTTTTGGGCGGGAGTGGCCCGGGGAGCTGTTTTTT
CDR3: CASSFGREWPGELFF
J: TRBJ2-2
D: TRBD2
size: many
V: TRBV12-3/TRBV12-4

DNA: TGTGCCAGCAGCGTAGCAACTAGCCGGAGCTCCTACAATGAGCAGTTCTTC
CDR3: CASSVATSRSSYNEQFF
J: TRBJ2-1
D: -
size: few
V: TRBV9

DNA: TGCAGTGCTAGGGGGGGGAACACCGGGGAGCTGTTTTTT
CDR3: CSARGGNTGELFF
J: TRBJ2-2
D: -
size: many
V: TRBV20-1

DNA: TGTGCCAGCAGCTTAACAGGGGGCGACGTTAGTGAGCAGTTCTTC
CDR3: CASSLTGGDVSEQFF
J: TRBJ2-1
D: TRBD1
size: few
V: TRBV7-2

DNA: TGCAGTGCTAACCCGGCTAGTCGTAGCACAGATACGCAGTATTTT
CDR3: CSANPASRSTDTQYF
J: TRBJ2-3
D: -
size: -
V: TRBV20-1

DNA: TGTGCCAGCAGCGCGACAGATAATAATGAAAAACTGTTTTTT
CDR3: CASSATDNNEKLFF
J: TRBJ1-4
D: -
size: many
V: TRBV7-9

DNA: TGCGCCAGCAGCGGAGGAAGGGGGGACGAGCAGTACTTC
CDR3: CASSGGRGDEQYF
J: TRBJ2-7
D: -
size: many
V: TRBV5-1

DNA: TGTGCCAGTAGTGCAATTAGCGGGAGCTACAATGAGCAGTTCTTC
CDR3: CASSAISGSYNEQFF
J: TRBJ2-1
D: TRBD2
size: -
V: TRBV19

DNA: TGTGCCATCGGGGACACACACTCCTACGAGCAGTACTTC
CDR3: CAIGDTHSYEQYF
J: TRBJ2-7
D: -
size: many
V: TRBV10-3

DNA: TGTGCCAGCAGCTTCCACTCTGGAAACACCATATATTTT
CDR3: CASSFHSGNTIYF
J: TRBJ1-3
D: -
size: few
V: TRBV7-8

DNA: TGTGCCAGCAGCCAAGGACCTAGCGGGAGGTTAAATGAGCAGTTCTTC
CDR3: CASSQGPSGRLNEQFF
J: TRBJ2-1
D: TRBD2
size: few
V: TRBV3-1

DNA: TGTGCCACCGCGCAGGGACTCCAAGAGACCCAGTACTTC
CDR3: CATAQGLQETQYF
J: TRBJ2-5
D: -
size: -
V: TRBV15

DNA: TGTGCCAGCTCACCACCGGGACAGGTGAGCAATCAGCCCCAGCATTTT
CDR3: CASSPPGQVSNQPQHF
J: TRBJ1-5
D: TRBD1
size: -
V: TRBV18

DNA: TGTGCCAGCAGTTTAGGGACTAGCGGGAGGGCCGTAACGGAGACCCAGTACTTC
CDR3: CASSLGTSGRAVTETQYF
J: TRBJ2-5
D: TRBD2
size: few
V: TRBV12-3/TRBV12-4

DNA: TGTGCCAGCAGTCTCACCGGGACAGCTGAAAAACTGTTTTTT
CDR3: CASSLTGTAEKLFF
J: TRBJ1-4
D: TRBD1
size: many
V: TRBV12-3/TRBV12-4

DNA: TGTGCCAGCAGTGAATCTGGGCTAGCGGAAAACATTCAGTACTTC
CDR3: CASSESGLAENIQYF
J: TRBJ2-4
D: TRBD2
size: -
V: TRBV25-1

DNA: TGTGCCATCAGTGAGTTTGAAGCGGGAGGGAGATACAATGAGCAGTTCTTC
CDR3: CAISEFEAGGRYNEQFF
J: TRBJ2-1
D: TRBD2
size: few
V: TRBV10-3

DNA: TGTGCCAGCAGCCCCGGACATGCCAAAAACATTCAGTACTTC
CDR3: CASSPGHAKNIQYF
J: TRBJ2-4
D: -
size: few
V: TRBV9

DNA: TGCGCCAGCAGCCTACTAGCGCCCACCGGGGAGCTGTTTTTT
CDR3: CASSLLAPTGELFF
J: TRBJ2-2
D: TRBD2
size: many
V: TRBV10-1

DNA: TGTGCCAGCAGTCCAGGGCTCTATGGCTACACCTTC
CDR3: CASSPGLYGYTF
J: TRBJ1-2
D: -
size: many
V: TRBV12-3/TRBV12-4

DNA: TGCAGCGCCCGGACAGGATTCTACGAGCAGTACTTC
CDR3: CSARTGFYEQYF
J: TRBJ2-7
D: TRBD1
size: many
V: TRBV29-1

DNA: TGTGCCAGCAGCGCGACGGGACATACGAACACTGAAGCTTTCTTT
CDR3: CASSATGHTNTEAFF
J: TRBJ1-1
D: -
size: -
V: TRBV9

DNA: TGTGCCAGCAGTTACTCGATGGGTAACTACGAGCAGTACTTC
CDR3: CASSYSMGNYEQYF
J: TRBJ2-7
D: -
size: -
V: TRBV6-5

DNA: TGTGCCAGCAGCCAGGCGGCGGGACCACTCCTTTCTTCCGAGCAGTACTTC
CDR3: CASSQAAGPLLSSEQYF
J: TRBJ2-7
D: -
size: -
V: TRBV3-1

DNA: TGTGCCAGCAGCCAAGATCCCGGACTAGCGGGAGATAATGAGCAGTTCTTC
CDR3: CASSQDPGLAGDNEQFF
J: TRBJ2-1
D: TRBD2
size: few
V: TRBV3-1

DNA: TGTGCCAGCAGCAAAGTTATAGCGGGAGGGGATACGCAGTATTTT
CDR3: CASSKVIAGGDTQYF
J: TRBJ2-3
D: -
size: many
V: TRBV21-1

DNA: TGTGCCAGCAGTGACCCCACTAGCGGGAGTCGAAATGAGCAGTTCTTC
CDR3: CASSDPTSGSRNEQFF
J: TRBJ2-1
D: TRBD2
size: many
V: TRBV27

DNA: TGTGCCATCAGGGAGAGGCTAGCGGACAATGAGCAGTTCTTC
CDR3: CAIRERLADNEQFF
J: TRBJ2-1
D: TRBD2
size: -
V: TRBV10-3

DNA: TGTGCCAGCAGCCAGGACCGACAGGACCCGTCCCAAGAGACCCAGTACTTC
CDR3: CASSQDRQDPSQETQYF
J: TRBJ2-5
D: -
size: -
V: TRBV3-1

DNA: TGTGCCAGCAGTTACGTTGATCAGGGTACTGAAGCTTTCTTT
CDR3: CASSYVDQGTEAFF
J: TRBJ1-1
D: -
size: few
V: TRBV6-5

DNA: TGTGCCAGCAGTTTAGTTCTTTGGGGACTAGCGGACAATGAGCAGTTCTTC
CDR3: CASSLVLWGLADNEQFF
J: TRBJ2-1
D: TRBD2
size: many
V: TRBV12-3/TRBV12-4

DNA: TGTGCCAGCAGCCCCAACGACAGGCCGAATGAAAAACTGTTTTTT
CDR3: CASSPNDRPNEKLFF
J: TRBJ1-4
D: -
size: few
V: TRBV12-3/TRBV12-4

DNA: TGTGCCAGCAGCTTAGGCGCAGGGGGGAAGAACACTGAAGCTTTCTTT
CDR3: CASSLGAGGKNTEAFF
J: TRBJ1-1
D: TRBD1
size: few
V: TRBV7-6

DNA: TGTGCCAGCTCACCCGGGGTTTTACAGGGTGATCAGCCCCAGCATTTT
CDR3: CASSPGVLQGDQPQHF
J: TRBJ1-5
D: -
size: few
V: TRBV18

DNA: TGCAGCGTTGTTGAGAGACAGCTTAATGAAAAACTGTTTTTT
CDR3: CSVVERQLNEKLFF
J: TRBJ1-4
D: -
size: -
V: TRBV29-1

DNA: TGTGCCACCAGTGATTGGGCAGGGGGTAATGAGCAGTTCTTC
CDR3: CATSDWAGGNEQFF
J: TRBJ2-1
D: TRBD1
size: many
V: TRBV24-1

DNA: TGCGCCAGCAGCTTGCTGACTAGCGGGGCGGGCAATGAGCAGTTCTTC
CDR3: CASSLLTSGAGNEQFF
J: TRBJ2-1
D: TRBD2
size: -
V: TRBV5-1

DNA: TGTGCCAGCAGCCCCCGGGACTACCCTAGCACAGATACGCAGTATTTT
CDR3: CASSPRDYPSTDTQYF
J: TRBJ2-3
D: TRBD2
size: many
V: TRBV7-8